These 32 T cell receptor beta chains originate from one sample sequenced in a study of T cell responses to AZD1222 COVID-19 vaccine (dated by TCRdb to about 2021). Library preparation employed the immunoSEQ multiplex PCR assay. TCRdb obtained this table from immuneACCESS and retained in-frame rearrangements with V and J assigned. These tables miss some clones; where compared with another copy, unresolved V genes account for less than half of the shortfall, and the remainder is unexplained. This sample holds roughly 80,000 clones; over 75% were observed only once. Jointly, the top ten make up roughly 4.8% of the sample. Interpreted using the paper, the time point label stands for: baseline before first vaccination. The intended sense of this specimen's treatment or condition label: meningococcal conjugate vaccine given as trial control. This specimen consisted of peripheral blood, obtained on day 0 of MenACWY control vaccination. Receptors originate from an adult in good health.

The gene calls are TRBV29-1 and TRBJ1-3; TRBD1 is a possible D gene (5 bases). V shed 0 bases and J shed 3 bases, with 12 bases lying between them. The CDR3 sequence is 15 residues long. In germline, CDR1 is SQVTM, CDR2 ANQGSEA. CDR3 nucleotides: TGCAGCGTTGAAGACCCCGACAGAATTGGAAACACCATATATTTT. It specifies CSVEDPDRIGNTIYF.

The CDR3 sequence: CASSLQPNYGYTF. CDR3 bases: TGTGCCAGCAGTCTGCAACCTAACTATGGCTACACCTTC. The chain recombines TRBV27 with TRBJ1-2; D not certain. This CDR3 contains 13 residues. V lost 5 bases and J lost 0, with 7 bases in between. Germline CDR1 and CDR2: MNHEY and SMNVEV (reference sequence).

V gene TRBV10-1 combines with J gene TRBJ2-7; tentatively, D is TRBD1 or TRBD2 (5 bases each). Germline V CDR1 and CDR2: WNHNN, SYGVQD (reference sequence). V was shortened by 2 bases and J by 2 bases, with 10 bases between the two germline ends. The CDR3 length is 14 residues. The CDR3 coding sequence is TGCGCCAGCAGTGAGGCCGGGACCCCCTACGAGCAGTACTTC. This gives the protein CASSEAGTPYEQYF.

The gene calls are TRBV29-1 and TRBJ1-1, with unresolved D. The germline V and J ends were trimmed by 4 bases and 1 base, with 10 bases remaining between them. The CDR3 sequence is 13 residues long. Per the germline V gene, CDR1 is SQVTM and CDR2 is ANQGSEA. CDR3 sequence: CSVALWENTEAFF. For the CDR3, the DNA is TGCAGCGTTGCCCTCTGGGAGAACACTGAAGCTTTCTTT.

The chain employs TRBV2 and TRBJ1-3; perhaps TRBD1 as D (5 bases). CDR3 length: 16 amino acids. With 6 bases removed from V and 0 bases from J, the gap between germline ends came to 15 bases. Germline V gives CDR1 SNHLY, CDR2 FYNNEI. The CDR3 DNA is TGTGCCAGCAGCAAAGAGTCCAGGGCCTCTGGAAACACCATATATTTT. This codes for CASSKESRASGNTIYF.

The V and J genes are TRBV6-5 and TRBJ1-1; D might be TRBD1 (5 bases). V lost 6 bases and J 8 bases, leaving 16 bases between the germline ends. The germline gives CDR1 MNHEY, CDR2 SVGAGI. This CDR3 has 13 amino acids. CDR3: CASSRRQLLEAFF. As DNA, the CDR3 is TGTGCCAGCAGCCGAAGACAGCTCCTAGAAGCTTTCTTT.

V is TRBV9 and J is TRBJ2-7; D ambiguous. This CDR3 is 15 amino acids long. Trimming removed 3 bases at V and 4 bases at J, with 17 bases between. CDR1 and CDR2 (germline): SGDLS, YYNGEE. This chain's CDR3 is CASSAANSFLYEQYF. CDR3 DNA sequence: TGTGCCAGCAGCGCCGCCAACAGCTTCTTGTACGAGCAGTACTTC.

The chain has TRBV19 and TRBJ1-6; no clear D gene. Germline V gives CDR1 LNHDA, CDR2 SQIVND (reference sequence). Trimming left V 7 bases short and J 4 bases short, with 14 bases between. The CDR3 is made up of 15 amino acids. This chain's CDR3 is CASTPEKGYNSPLHF. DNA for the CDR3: TGTGCCAGTACCCCTGAGAAAGGTTATAATTCACCCCTCCACTTT.

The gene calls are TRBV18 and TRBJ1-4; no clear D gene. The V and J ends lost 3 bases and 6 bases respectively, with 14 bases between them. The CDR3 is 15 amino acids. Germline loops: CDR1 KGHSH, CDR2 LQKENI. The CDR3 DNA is TGTGCCAGCTCACCTAGACATGAGGTGGATGAAAAACTGTTTTTT. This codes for CASSPRHEVDEKLFF.

The DNA of the CDR3 is TGCAGCGTGGAACGGACAGGGGAGGACGAGCAGTACTTC. Translation gives CSVERTGEDEQYF. This sequence joins TRBV29-1 and TRBJ2-7, with 9 positions matching TRBD1. V lost 6 bases, J lost 5 bases, and 8 bases stayed unmatched. This CDR3 comprises 13 residues. Germline V lookup: CDR1 SQVTM, CDR2 ANQGSEA.

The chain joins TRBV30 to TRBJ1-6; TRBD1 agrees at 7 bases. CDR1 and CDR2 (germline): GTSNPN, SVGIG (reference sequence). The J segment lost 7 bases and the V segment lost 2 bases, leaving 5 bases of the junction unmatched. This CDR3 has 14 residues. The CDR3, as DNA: TGTGCCTGGAGTAGGGGGCAGGGGAATTCACCCCTCCACTTT. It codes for CAWSRGQGNSPLHF.

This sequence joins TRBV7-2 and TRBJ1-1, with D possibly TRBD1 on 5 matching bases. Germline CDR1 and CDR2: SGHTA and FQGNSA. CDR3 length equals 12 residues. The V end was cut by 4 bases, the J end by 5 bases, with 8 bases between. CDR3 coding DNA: TGTGCCAGCAGCTCCGGGACGACTGAAGCTTTCTTT. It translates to CASSSGTTEAFF.

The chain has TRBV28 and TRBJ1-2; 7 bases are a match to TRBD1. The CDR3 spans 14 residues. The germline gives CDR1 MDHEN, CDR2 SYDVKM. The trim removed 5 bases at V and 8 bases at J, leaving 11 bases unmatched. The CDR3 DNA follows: TGTGCCAGCAGTCCGCGGGACAGAGCGGGGGGCTACACCTTC. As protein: CASSPRDRAGGYTF.

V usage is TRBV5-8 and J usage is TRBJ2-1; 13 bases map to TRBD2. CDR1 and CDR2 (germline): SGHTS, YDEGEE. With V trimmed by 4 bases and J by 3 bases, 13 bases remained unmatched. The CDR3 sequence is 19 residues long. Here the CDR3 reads CASSLTRTSGRGYYNEQFF. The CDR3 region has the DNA TGTGCCAGCAGCCTGACCAGGACTAGCGGGAGAGGGTACTACAATGAGCAGTTCTTC.

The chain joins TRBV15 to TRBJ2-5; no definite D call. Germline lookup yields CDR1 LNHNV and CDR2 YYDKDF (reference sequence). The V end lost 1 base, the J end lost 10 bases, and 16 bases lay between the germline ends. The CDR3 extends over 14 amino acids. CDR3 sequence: CATSRVGNPGFQYF. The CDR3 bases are TGTGCCACCAGCAGAGTTGGGAACCCTGGGTTCCAGTACTTC. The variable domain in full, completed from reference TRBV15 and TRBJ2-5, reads DAMVIQNPRYQVTQFGKPVTLSCSQTLNHNVMYWYQQKSSQAPKLLFHYYDKDFNNEADTPDNFQSRRPNTSFCFLDIRSPGLGDTAMYLCATSRVGNPGFQYFGPGTRLLVL.

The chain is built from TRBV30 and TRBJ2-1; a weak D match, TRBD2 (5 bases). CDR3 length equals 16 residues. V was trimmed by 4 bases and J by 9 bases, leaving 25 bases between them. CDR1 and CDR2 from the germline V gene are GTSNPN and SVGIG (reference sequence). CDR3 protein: CAWTRQLGITAPEQFF. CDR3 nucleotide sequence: TGTGCCTGGACACGTCAACTAGGAATAACGGCTCCTGAGCAGTTCTTC.

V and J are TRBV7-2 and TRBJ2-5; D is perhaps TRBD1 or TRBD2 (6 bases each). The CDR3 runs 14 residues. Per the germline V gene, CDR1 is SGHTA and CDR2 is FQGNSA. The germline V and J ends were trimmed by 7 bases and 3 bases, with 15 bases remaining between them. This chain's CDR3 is CASNDPEGEETQYF. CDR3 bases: TGTGCCAGCAACGACCCGGAGGGGGAAGAGACCCAGTACTTC. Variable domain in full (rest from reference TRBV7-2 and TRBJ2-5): GAGVSQSPSNKVTEKGKDVELRCDPISGHTALYWYRQSLGQGLEFLIYFQGNSAPDKSGLPSDRFSAERTGGSVSTLTIQRTQQEDSAVYLCASNDPEGEETQYFGPGTRLLVL.

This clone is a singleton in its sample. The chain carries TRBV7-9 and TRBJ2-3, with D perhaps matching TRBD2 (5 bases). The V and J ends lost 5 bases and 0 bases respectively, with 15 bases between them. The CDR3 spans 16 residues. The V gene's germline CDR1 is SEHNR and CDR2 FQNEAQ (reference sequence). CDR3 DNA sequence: TGTGCCAGCAGCGACCCCCGGGGAACCAGCACAGATACGCAGTATTTT. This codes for CASSDPRGTSTDTQYF.

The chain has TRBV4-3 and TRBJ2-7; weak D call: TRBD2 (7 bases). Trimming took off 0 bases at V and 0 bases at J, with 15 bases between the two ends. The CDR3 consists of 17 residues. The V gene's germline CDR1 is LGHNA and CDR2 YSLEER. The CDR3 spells CASSQDWGRGPSYEQYF. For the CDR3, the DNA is TGCGCCAGCAGCCAAGATTGGGGGCGGGGGCCCTCCTACGAGCAGTACTTC.

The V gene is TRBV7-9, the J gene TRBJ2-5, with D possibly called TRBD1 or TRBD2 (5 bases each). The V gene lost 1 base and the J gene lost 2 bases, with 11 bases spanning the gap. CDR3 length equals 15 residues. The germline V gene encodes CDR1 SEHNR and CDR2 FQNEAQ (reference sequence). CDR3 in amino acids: CASSLGWDRQETQYF. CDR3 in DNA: TGTGCCAGCAGCTTAGGTTGGGACCGACAAGAGACCCAGTACTTC. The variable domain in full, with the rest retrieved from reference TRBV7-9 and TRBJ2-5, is DTGVSQNPRHKITKRGQNVTFRCDPISEHNRLYWYRQTLGQGPEFLTYFQNEAQLEKSRLLSDRFSAERPKGSFSTLEIQRTEQGDSAMYLCASSLGWDRQETQYFGPGTRLLVL.

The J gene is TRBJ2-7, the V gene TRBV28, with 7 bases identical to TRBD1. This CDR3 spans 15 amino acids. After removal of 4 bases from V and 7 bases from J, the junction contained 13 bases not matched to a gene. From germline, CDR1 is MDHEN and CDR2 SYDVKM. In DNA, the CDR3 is TGTGCCAGCAGTTCGACAGGGTCTCCCCTGATGGAGCAGTACTTC. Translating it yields CASSSTGSPLMEQYF.

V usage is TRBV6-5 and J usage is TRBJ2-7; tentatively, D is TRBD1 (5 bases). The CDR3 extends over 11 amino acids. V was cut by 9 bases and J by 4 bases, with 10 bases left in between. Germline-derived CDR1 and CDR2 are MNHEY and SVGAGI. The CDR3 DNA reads TGTGCCAGTGATAGGGGATACGAGCAGTACTTC. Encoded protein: CASDRGYEQYF.

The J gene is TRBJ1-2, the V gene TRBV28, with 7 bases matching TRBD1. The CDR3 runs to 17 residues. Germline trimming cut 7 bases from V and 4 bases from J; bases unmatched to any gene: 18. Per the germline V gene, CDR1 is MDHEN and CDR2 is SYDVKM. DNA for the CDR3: TGTGCCAGCAAGCGCCTCATTGCTCGGACAGGAGGCTATGGCTACACCTTC. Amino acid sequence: CASKRLIARTGGYGYTF.

CDR3 coding DNA: TGTGCCAGCAGCTTAGCTGGGACAGGGGGCTCCGAGCAGTACTTC. This gives the protein CASSLAGTGGSEQYF. V usage is TRBV11-2 and J usage is TRBJ2-7; the match to TRBD1 covers 12 bases. The CDR3 is made up of 15 amino acids. After removal of 1 base from V and 6 bases from J, the junction contained 4 bases not matched to a gene. Germline-derived CDR1 and CDR2 are SGHAT and FQNNGV.

The CDR3 DNA reads as TGTGCCAGCAGCTTAACGGGACAGGGGGCAGATACGCAGTATTTT. This gives the protein CASSLTGQGADTQYF. This chain joins TRBV7-3 and TRBJ2-3; the match to TRBD1 covers 11 bases. The CDR3 runs 15 residues. V trimming: 0 bases; J trimming: 4 bases; junction bases outside the gene matches: 0. The germline CDR1 and CDR2 sequences are SGHTA and FQGTGA.

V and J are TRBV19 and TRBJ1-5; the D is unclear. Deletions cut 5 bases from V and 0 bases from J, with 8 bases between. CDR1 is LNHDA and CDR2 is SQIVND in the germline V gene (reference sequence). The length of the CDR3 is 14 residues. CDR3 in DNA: TGTGCCAGTAGTTCGCAAATTAGCAATCAGCCCCAGCATTTT. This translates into CASSSQISNQPQHF.

The CDR3 DNA reads as TGTGCCAGCAGTGAGGACCTATTCTACGAGCAGTACTTC. Its protein product is CASSEDLFYEQYF. This chain uses TRBV28 with TRBJ2-7, with unresolved D. Germline V gene lookup returns CDR1 MDHEN and CDR2 SYDVKM. V was clipped by 5 bases and J by 3 bases, with 11 bases between them. The CDR3 sequence is 13 residues long. The variable domain in full, with the rest retrieved from reference TRBV28 and TRBJ2-7, is DVKVTQSSRYLVKRTGEKVFLECVQDMDHENMFWYRQDPGLGLRLIYFSYDVKMKEKGDIPEGYSVSREKKERFSLILESASTNQTSMYLCASSEDLFYEQYFGPGTRLTVT.

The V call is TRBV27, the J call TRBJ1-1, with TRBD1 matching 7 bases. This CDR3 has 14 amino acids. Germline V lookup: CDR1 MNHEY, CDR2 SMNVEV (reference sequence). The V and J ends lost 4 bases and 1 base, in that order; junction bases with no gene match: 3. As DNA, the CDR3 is TGTGCCAGCAGTTCCCGACAGGGGAACACTGAAGCTTTCTTT. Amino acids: CASSSRQGNTEAFF.

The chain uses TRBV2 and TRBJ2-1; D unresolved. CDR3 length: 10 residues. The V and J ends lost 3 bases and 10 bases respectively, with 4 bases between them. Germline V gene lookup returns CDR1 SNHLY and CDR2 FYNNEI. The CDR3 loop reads CASSEEEQFF. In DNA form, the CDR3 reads TGTGCCAGCAGTGAGGAAGAGCAGTTCTTC.

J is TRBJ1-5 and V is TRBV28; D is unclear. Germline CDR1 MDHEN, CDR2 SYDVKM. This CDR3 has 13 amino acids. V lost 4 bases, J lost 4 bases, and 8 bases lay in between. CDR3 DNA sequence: TGTGCCAGCAGTTCCTCGTCGAATCAGCCCCAGCATTTT. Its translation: CASSSSSNQPQHF.

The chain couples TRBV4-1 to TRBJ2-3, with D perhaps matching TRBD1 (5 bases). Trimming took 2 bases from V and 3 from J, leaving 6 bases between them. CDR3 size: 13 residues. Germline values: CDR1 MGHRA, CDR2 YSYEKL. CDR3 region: CASSQQGTDTQYF. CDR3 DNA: TGCGCCAGCAGCCAACAGGGAACAGATACGCAGTATTTT.

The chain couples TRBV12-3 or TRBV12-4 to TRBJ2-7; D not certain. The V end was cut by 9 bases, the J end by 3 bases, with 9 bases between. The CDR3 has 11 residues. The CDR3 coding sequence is TGTGCCAGTGCCACAATCTACGAGCAGTACTTC. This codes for CASATIYEQYF.